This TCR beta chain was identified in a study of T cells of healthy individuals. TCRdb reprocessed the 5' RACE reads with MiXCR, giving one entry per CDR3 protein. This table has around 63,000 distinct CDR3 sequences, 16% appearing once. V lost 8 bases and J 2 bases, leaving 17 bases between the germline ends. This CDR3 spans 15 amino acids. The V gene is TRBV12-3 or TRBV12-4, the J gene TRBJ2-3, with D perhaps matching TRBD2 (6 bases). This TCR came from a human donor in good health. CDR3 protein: CASSPRDSSTDTQYF. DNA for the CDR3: TGTGCCAGCTCCCCACGGGACTCATCCACAGATACGCAGTATTTT.